The present TCR beta chain was sequenced within a study of cytomegalovirus exposure and HLA in healthy donors. The CDR3 totals 14 residues. Germline V gives CDR1 MNHEY, CDR2 SMNVEV (reference sequence). The V gene lost 6 bases and the J gene lost 5 bases, with 13 bases spanning the gap. Regarding this clone: Its antigen is still unknown.

Study-level results: A later analysis appeared to link common viral pathogens to several of the most significant clusters.

The PCR contained 60 Vbeta and 13 Jbeta primers. Only in-frame clones appear in the TCRdb table, and some are missing; sequencing was by immunoSEQ multiplex PCR. The sample shows about 120,000 clones, 65% to 90% of them seen only once. Each donor's status was that of a healthy bone marrow donor. The V gene is TRBV27, the J gene TRBJ1-4; D may be TRBD1 (5 bases). The clonotype comes from a woman in her 40s in good health and CMV-seronegative. The sequenced sample consisted of PBMCs. The CDR3 spells CASSPTHRNEKLFF. The CDR3 DNA is TGTGCCAGCAGCCCGACCCACAGGAATGAAAAACTGTTTTTT.